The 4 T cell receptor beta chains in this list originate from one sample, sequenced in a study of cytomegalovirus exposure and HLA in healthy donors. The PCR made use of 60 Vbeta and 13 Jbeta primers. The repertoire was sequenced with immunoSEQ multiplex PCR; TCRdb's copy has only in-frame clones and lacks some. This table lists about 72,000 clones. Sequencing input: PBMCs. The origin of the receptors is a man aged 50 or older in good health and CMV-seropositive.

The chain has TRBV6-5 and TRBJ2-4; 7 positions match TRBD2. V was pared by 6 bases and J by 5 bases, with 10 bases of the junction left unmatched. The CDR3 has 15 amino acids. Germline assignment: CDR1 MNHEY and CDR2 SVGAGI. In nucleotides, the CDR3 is TGTGCCAGCAGATTATCCCGGGGGGAAGAAAACATTCAGTACTTC. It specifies CASRLSRGEENIQYF.

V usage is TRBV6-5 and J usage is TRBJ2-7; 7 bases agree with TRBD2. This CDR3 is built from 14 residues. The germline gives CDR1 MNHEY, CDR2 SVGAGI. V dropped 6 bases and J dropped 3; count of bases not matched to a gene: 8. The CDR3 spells CASRAPGGDYEQYV. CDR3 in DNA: TGTGCCAGCAGGGCCCCGGGGGGAGACTACGAGCAGTACGTC.

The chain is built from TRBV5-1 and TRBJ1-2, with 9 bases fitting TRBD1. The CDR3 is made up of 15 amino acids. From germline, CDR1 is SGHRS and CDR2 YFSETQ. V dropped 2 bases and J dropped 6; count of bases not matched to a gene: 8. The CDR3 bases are TGCGCCAGCAGCTTTAGGGACAGGGACATCGATGGCTACACCTTC. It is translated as CASSFRDRDIDGYTF. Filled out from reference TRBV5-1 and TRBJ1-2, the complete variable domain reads KAGVTQTPRYLIKTRGQQVTLSCSPISGHRSVSWYQQTPGQGLQFLFEYFSETQRNKGNFPGRFSGRQFSNSRSEMNVSTLELGDSALYLCASSFRDRDIDGYTFGSGTRLTVV.

The CDR3 nucleotides read TGCGCCAGCAGCTTGGCTACACTCGGGGACACTGAAGCTTTCTTT. Translating gives CASSLATLGDTEAFF. The chain carries TRBV5-1 and TRBJ1-1; no clear D. Between the trimmed V and J ends, which lost 0 bases and 3 bases, there was a span of 12 bases. The CDR3 has 15 residues. In germline, CDR1 is SGHRS, CDR2 YFSETQ. The variable domain in full, with the rest retrieved from reference TRBV5-1 and TRBJ1-1, is KAGVTQTPRYLIKTRGQQVTLSCSPISGHRSVSWYQQTPGQGLQFLFEYFSETQRNKGNFPGRFSGRQFSNSRSEMNVSTLELGDSALYLCASSLATLGDTEAFFGQGTRLTVV.